The 7 T cell receptor beta chains presented below share a single source sample, sequenced in a study of radiation and T cells in renal cell carcinoma. Treatment given: treatment-naive control, cytoreductive nephrectomy. The data were produced by immunoSEQ multiplex PCR, yet TCRdb's version contains in-frame clones alone and is incomplete. This sample has 18,000 or so clones; around 63% occur once, and the top ten carry roughly a third. The specimen was tumor tissue, collected from a patient whose treatment was nephrectomy without radiotherapy. The source is a middle-aged man with renal cell carcinoma.

A few counts support this clone. The rearrangement joins TRBV6-1 to TRBJ2-7; 7 bases line up with TRBD1. Germline trimming cut 9 bases from V and 6 bases from J; bases unmatched to any gene: 17. Per germline, CDR1 MNHNS and CDR2 SASEGT. CDR3 length: 15 amino acids. CDR3 protein: CASLSSRQGRFEQYF. The DNA of the CDR3 is TGTGCCAGTCTCAGCTCGAGACAGGGAAGGTTCGAGCAGTACTTC.

V is TRBV28 and J is TRBJ1-5; 8 nucleotides line up with TRBD1. J was trimmed by 1 base and V by 2 bases; bases with no gene match: 7. The CDR3 has 17 residues. Germline V CDR1 and CDR2: MDHEN, SYDVKM. The CDR3 region is CASSLPQGAGSNQPQHF. The CDR3 DNA sequence: TGTGCCAGCAGTTTACCCCAGGGGGCCGGGAGCAATCAGCCCCAGCATTTT.

CDR3: CASTQGLAVNTGELFF. DNA for the CDR3: TGTGCCAGCACCCAAGGACTAGCGGTGAACACCGGGGAGCTGTTTTTT. This rearrangement joins TRBV5-4 to TRBJ2-2, with 10 positions matching TRBD2. This CDR3 is built from 16 residues. CDR1 and CDR2 from the germline V gene are SGHNT and YYREEE (reference sequence). V gave up 6 bases and J gave up 1 base; unmatched junction bases: 6.

Comments on this clone: At one end the junction does not follow the germline gene, possibly because of a read error. The V call is TRBV27, the J call TRBJ1-1; D is uncertain. This CDR3 spans 14 amino acids. The germline gives CDR1 MNHEY, CDR2 SMNVEV (reference sequence). The CDR3 spells CASSLFRVKTEAFF. For the CDR3, the DNA is TGTGCCAGCAGTTTATTCCGGGTGAAGACTGAAGCTTTCTTT.

The genes are TRBV19 and TRBJ2-1; 14 bases are a match to TRBD2. Germline lookup yields CDR1 LNHDA and CDR2 SQIVND (reference sequence). The junction had 12 bases not matched to a gene; V was cut back by 4 bases and J by 7 bases. The CDR3 has 18 residues. This CDR3 is CASSTGGGGLAGENEQFF. The CDR3 DNA reads TGTGCCAGTAGTACAGGGGGAGGGGGACTAGCGGGAGAAAATGAGCAGTTCTTC.

The chain couples TRBV7-2 to TRBJ1-6; TRBD1 agrees at 11 bases. CDR3 length: 14 amino acids. The germline CDR1 and CDR2 sequences are SGHTA and FQGNSA. V dropped 5 bases and J dropped 11; count of bases not matched to a gene: 5. The CDR3 nucleotides are TGTGCCAGCAGCATCGGGACAGGGGGTACACCCCTCCACTTT. Its protein is CASSIGTGGTPLHF.

The chain recombines TRBV27 with TRBJ1-4, with 11 bases aligning to TRBD1. From germline, CDR1 is MNHEY and CDR2 SMNVEV (reference sequence). The CDR3 is 15 residues long. J gave up 10 bases and V 3 bases, and 7 bases lay outside the gene matches. The CDR3 region has the DNA TGTGCCAGCAGTTTCCAGGACAGGGGGCGCAGAAAACTGTTTTTT. Its protein product is CASSFQDRGRRKLFF.